These 13 T cell receptor beta chains share one sample of origin, sequenced in a study of T cell responses to AZD1222 COVID-19 vaccine. Data came from immunoSEQ multiplex PCR; TCRdb stores just in-frame clones and leaves some out. The sample holds 150,000 or so clones, about 91% seen once. The sample in question was peripheral blood, obtained on day 0 of AZD1222 vaccination. The receptor set was obtained from an adult in good health.

The chain couples TRBV6-5 to TRBJ2-1; 8 nucleotides match TRBD1. Germline assignment: CDR1 MNHEY and CDR2 SVGAGI. The CDR3 loop spans 15 amino acids. V was clipped by 6 bases and J by 0 bases; unmatched bases: 4. The DNA for the CDR3 is TGTGCCAGCAGGTCGACAGGGGCCTCCTACAATGAGCAGTTCTTC. Translated: CASRSTGASYNEQFF.

The chain employs TRBV6-2 or TRBV6-3 and TRBJ2-1, with 7 bases matching TRBD1. Trimming at V came to 5 bases and at J to 10 bases, leaving 14 bases not matched to a gene. Germline V lookup: CDR1 MNHEY, CDR2 SVGEGT. CDR3 length: 15 amino acids. DNA of the CDR3: TGTGCCAGCAGTCCGCGACAGGGTCGCGTCGAGGAGCAGTTCTTC. It encodes CASSPRQGRVEEQFF.

V usage is TRBV18 and J usage is TRBJ2-7; 10 bases are a match to TRBD1. V shed 4 bases and J 7 bases; nucleotides not matched to a gene: 10. Germline CDR1 KGHSH, CDR2 LQKENI. CDR3 size: 15 residues. This CDR3 is CASSRGTGAPVEQYF. In DNA, the CDR3 is TGTGCCAGCTCACGAGGGACAGGGGCGCCGGTTGAGCAGTACTTC.

The chain links TRBV6-5 to TRBJ1-3; D not resolved. The CDR3 covers 14 residues. Germline-derived CDR1 and CDR2 are MNHEY and SVGAGI. The V end lost 6 bases, the J end lost 0 bases, and 9 bases lay between the germline ends. CDR3 nucleotide sequence: TGTGCCAGCAGGGACCTTACCTCTGGAAACACCATATATTTT. Protein: CASRDLTSGNTIYF.

The chain is built from TRBV30 and TRBJ1-1; 7 bases line up with TRBD1. Looked up from germline, CDR1 is GTSNPN and CDR2 is SVGIG (reference sequence). The ends lost 0 bases at V and 4 bases at J; junction bases unmatched: 2. This CDR3 contains 13 residues. In DNA form, the CDR3 reads TGTGCCTGGAGTGTTCAGGGGGTCACTGAAGCTTTCTTT. As protein: CAWSVQGVTEAFF.

The CDR3 protein is CSAPGNTEAFF. CDR3 nucleotide sequence: TGCAGTGCTCCAGGGAACACTGAAGCTTTCTTT. This chain connects TRBV20-1 to TRBJ1-1; D gene ambiguous. In germline, CDR1 is DFQATT, CDR2 SNEGSKA (reference sequence). The ends were cut back, 5 bases at V and 1 base at J, with 5 bases in the middle. The CDR3 covers 11 residues.

The chain recombines TRBV19 with TRBJ1-1; 10 bases fit TRBD1. Germline CDR1 and CDR2: LNHDA and SQIVND (reference sequence). V lost 7 bases, J lost 4 bases, and 6 bases stayed unmatched. The CDR3 sequence is 14 residues long. The DNA of the CDR3 is TGTGCCAGTACTCGACAGGGGGCCGGCACTGAAGCTTTCTTT. The encoded protein is CASTRQGAGTEAFF.

V and J are TRBV18 and TRBJ1-1, with 8 nucleotides matching TRBD1. The CDR3 extends over 15 amino acids. The J segment lost 0 bases and the V segment lost 3 bases, leaving 3 bases of the junction unmatched. Germline lookup yields CDR1 KGHSH and CDR2 LQKENI. The CDR3 reads CASSPRGQVNTEAFF. In DNA form, the CDR3 reads TGTGCCAGCTCACCCCGGGGACAGGTGAACACTGAAGCTTTCTTT.

The rearrangement links TRBV2 to TRBJ2-2; D unresolved. The germline V gene has CDR1 SNHLY and CDR2 FYNNEI. Trimming took off 2 bases at V and 1 base at J, with 5 bases between the two ends. This CDR3 spans 14 amino acids. As DNA, the CDR3 is TGTGCCAGCAGTGAACTCATGAACACCGGGGAGCTGTTTTTT. Translating it yields CASSELMNTGELFF. The whole variable domain, filled in from reference TRBV2 and TRBJ2-2, reads EPEVTQTPSHQVTQMGQEVILRCVPISNHLYFYWYRQILGQKVEFLVSFYNNEISEKSEIFDDQFSVERPDGSNFTLKIRSTKLEDSAMYFCASSELMNTGELFFGEGSRLTVL.

This chain uses TRBV6-2 or TRBV6-3 with TRBJ1-2, with 9 bases fitting TRBD1. Germline CDR1 is MNHEY and CDR2 is SVGEGT. After removal of 6 bases from V and 5 bases from J, the junction contained 7 bases not matched to a gene. The CDR3 contains 14 residues. The CDR3 sequence: CASSRRDREYGYTF. The CDR3 DNA is TGTGCCAGCAGCCGCCGGGACAGGGAGTATGGCTACACCTTC.

This clone has a handful of counts. The rearrangement uses TRBV10-3 and TRBJ1-1; 9 bases fit TRBD1. Germline V lookup: CDR1 ENHRY, CDR2 SYGVKD. This CDR3 has 15 residues. Trimming at V came to 9 bases and at J to 2 bases, leaving 10 bases not matched to a gene. The CDR3 is CAIRTGEGKNTEAFF. The CDR3 DNA reads TGTGCCATTCGGACAGGGGAAGGGAAAAACACTGAAGCTTTCTTT.

The V gene is TRBV7-9, the J gene TRBJ1-1; the D gene is possibly TRBD1 (5 bases). The CDR3 length is 18 residues. Between the trimmed V and J ends, which lost 0 bases and 1 base, there was a span of 18 bases. Germline-derived CDR1 and CDR2 are SEHNR and FQNEAQ (reference sequence). Here the CDR3 reads CASSLAAGGGSSNTEAFF. For the CDR3, the DNA is TGTGCCAGCAGCTTAGCCGCGGGTGGGGGTTCCTCGAACACTGAAGCTTTCTTT.

This chain links TRBV4-1 with TRBJ2-1; 7 positions match TRBD2. This CDR3 is 15 amino acids long. V was pared by 7 bases and J by 9 bases, with 15 bases of the junction left unmatched. The germline V gene encodes CDR1 MGHRA and CDR2 YSYEKL. This chain's CDR3 is CASTPAGSGRSEQFF. In DNA, the CDR3 is TGCGCCAGCACTCCAGCGGGGTCAGGGAGGAGTGAGCAGTTCTTC.